Below, one T cell receptor (beta chain) is given with its context. Its target is not known. The sample belongs to a study of T cell responses to AZD1222 COVID-19 vaccine. Study at large: Second-dose intervals near 4 or 12 weeks were combined.

The CDR3 is 14 residues long. The ends lost 5 bases at V and 3 bases at J; junction bases unmatched: 6. Germline V gene sequence: CDR1 SGHTA, CDR2 FQGTGA. Whole-study findings and limits: In a largely white British group with more females than males, clonal diversity was possibly underestimated. Nearly half of unique spike-specific TCRs reportedly avoided B.1.351 and B.1.1.7 mutated regions. Repertoire sampling occurred only after the peak T cell response.

Generated by immunoSEQ multiplex PCR, the TCRdb table keeps only in-frame clones and is missing some. The sample carries 75,000 to 100,000 clones, nearly 90% recorded once. This material consisted of peripheral blood, taken on day 0 of AZD1222 vaccination. The rearrangement links TRBV7-3 to TRBJ1-1; 7 bases are a match to TRBD1. The TCR was taken from an adult in good health. CDR3 nucleotide sequence: TGTGCCAGCAGCCCCAGGGGGTTGGACACTGAAGCTTTCTTT. It translates to CASSPRGLDTEAFF.